The subject of this entry is one T cell receptor (beta chain). As yet, its antigen is unknown. The data originate from a study of T cell responses to AZD1222 COVID-19 vaccine. Overall study findings and caveats: Females outnumbered males among donors, who were mostly white British; clonal diversity was possibly underestimated.

This CDR3 contains 16 residues. V lost 0 bases and J 5 bases, leaving 17 bases between the germline ends. Germline lookup yields CDR1 MNHEY and CDR2 SVGAGI. Profiling relied on immunoSEQ multiplex PCR, and the TCRdb table lists in-frame clones only, not all of them. Altogether about 120,000 clones are present, roughly 84% being singletons, with the ten largest covering 5% to 7%. The rearrangement joins TRBV6-5 to TRBJ2-7; D tentatively reads TRBD1 or TRBD2 (5 bases each). The material was peripheral blood, obtained on day 0 of AZD1222 vaccination. The source is an adult in good health. The CDR3 region has the DNA TGTGCCAGCAGTTACTCGGCCGGGGACGGTGGCGACGAGCAGTACTTC. Protein sequence: CASSYSAGDGGDEQYF.